The rows below give T cell receptor beta chains drawn from one sample of a study of vaccination and CD4 T cells after COVID-19. TCRdb re-called the PCR reads through MiXCR, storing one row per CDR3 protein. Of more than 11,000 distinct CDR3 sequences detected, roughly 50% appear once; the ten largest clones hold 8% to 9%. These receptors' targets are unknown. Sequencing was carried out using CD4+ T cells from blood, cultured in vitro. The receptors stem from a human donor who had recovered from COVID-19. CDR3s include the opening cysteine and the closing phenylalanine or tryptophan. The order of the fields is V gene, J gene, clone size, D gene, CDR3 DNA, CDR3 protein. The D gene is left open where the match is weak. Not every row has a clone size; where given, it reads once, few, many or a size class.

v_call: TRBV30
j_call: TRBJ2-2
clone_size: -
d_call: -
cdr3_nt: TGTGCCTGGAGTGTAAGGGGACCCACCGGGGAGCTGTTTTTT
cdr3_aa: CAWSVRGPTGELFF

v_call: TRBV20-1
j_call: TRBJ2-5
clone_size: -
d_call: -
cdr3_nt: TGCAGTGCTAGAGATGGGCTTCGCAAGAAGACCCAGTACTTC
cdr3_aa: CSARDGLRKKTQYF

v_call: TRBV6-2/TRBV6-3
j_call: TRBJ2-2
clone_size: -
d_call: -
cdr3_nt: TGTGCCAGCAGGGTTCCGTCCGGGGAGCTGTTTTTT
cdr3_aa: CASRVPSGELFF

v_call: TRBV20-1
j_call: TRBJ2-1
clone_size: -
d_call: -
cdr3_nt: TGCAGTGCTAGAGTGGGCTCCGGGGGGCATGAGCAGTTCTTC
cdr3_aa: CSARVGSGGHEQFF

v_call: TRBV6-5
j_call: TRBJ2-7
clone_size: -
d_call: -
cdr3_nt: TGTGCCAGCAGTTATGATTCGGGACAAGTCTACGAGCAGAACTTC
cdr3_aa: CASSYDSGQVYEQNF

v_call: TRBV10-3
j_call: TRBJ1-1
clone_size: -
d_call: TRBD1
cdr3_nt: TGTGCCATCAGGGGACAGGGGACCGTTGAAGCTTTCTTT
cdr3_aa: CAIRGQGTVEAFF

v_call: TRBV23-1
j_call: TRBJ2-7
clone_size: few
d_call: TRBD2
cdr3_nt: TGCGCCAGCCCGCCTGGGGGGGGCGGGAGGTGGAACGAGCAGTACTTC
cdr3_aa: CASPPGGGGRWNEQYF

v_call: TRBV4-1
j_call: TRBJ1-1
clone_size: -
d_call: -
cdr3_nt: TGCGCCAGCAGCCAAGTAGTACGGAACACTGAAGCTTTCTTT
cdr3_aa: CASSQVVRNTEAFF

v_call: TRBV27
j_call: TRBJ1-6
clone_size: -
d_call: -
cdr3_nt: TGTGCCAGCAGTTTAGGACACTCAAAGCCCCTCCACTTT
cdr3_aa: CASSLGHSKPLHF

v_call: TRBV28
j_call: TRBJ1-3
clone_size: -
d_call: -
cdr3_nt: TGTGCCAGCAGTTTTTATCGCTCTGGAAACACCATATATTTT
cdr3_aa: CASSFYRSGNTIYF

v_call: TRBV19
j_call: TRBJ2-3
clone_size: -
d_call: -
cdr3_nt: TGTGCCAGTAGGGGGGCGCGGGGAGTGGGGGATACGCAGTATTTT
cdr3_aa: CASRGARGVGDTQYF

v_call: TRBV20-1
j_call: TRBJ2-1
clone_size: -
d_call: -
cdr3_nt: TGCAGTGCTAGAGTCGGGACTGTTGTGGATGAGCAGTTCTTC
cdr3_aa: CSARVGTVVDEQFF

v_call: TRBV6-2/TRBV6-3
j_call: TRBJ2-3
clone_size: -
d_call: -
cdr3_nt: TGTGCCAGCAGTTACTCCCCTGAGGTACAAAGCACAGATACGCAGTATTTT
cdr3_aa: CASSYSPEVQSTDTQYF

v_call: TRBV10-1
j_call: TRBJ1-5
clone_size: -
d_call: -
cdr3_nt: TGCGCCAGCAGTGAGGCGGGGGCGAAGGGCAATCAGCCCCAGCATTTT
cdr3_aa: CASSEAGAKGNQPQHF

v_call: TRBV6-2/TRBV6-3
j_call: TRBJ2-3
clone_size: -
d_call: TRBD1
cdr3_nt: TGTGCCAGCATGGGGGACAGGGGCCCAGATACGCAGTATTTT
cdr3_aa: CASMGDRGPDTQYF

v_call: TRBV10-1
j_call: TRBJ2-1
clone_size: -
d_call: -
cdr3_nt: TGCGCCAGCGTTGGTGGAGACTACAATGAGCAGTTCTTC
cdr3_aa: CASVGGDYNEQFF

v_call: TRBV20-1
j_call: TRBJ2-2
clone_size: medium-sized
d_call: TRBD1
cdr3_nt: TGCAGTGCTAGAAGGACAGGGGGCACCGGGGAGCTGTTTTTT
cdr3_aa: CSARRTGGTGELFF

v_call: TRBV10-3
j_call: TRBJ1-2
clone_size: -
d_call: -
cdr3_nt: TGTGCCATCAGTGCCCTGAGCGGCGGCTACACCTTC
cdr3_aa: CAISALSGGYTF

v_call: TRBV7-2
j_call: TRBJ2-1
clone_size: -
d_call: TRBD2
cdr3_nt: TGTGCCAGCAGCTTCCGGCTAGCGGGAGGGCCCCACAATGAGCAGTTCTTC
cdr3_aa: CASSFRLAGGPHNEQFF

v_call: TRBV27
j_call: TRBJ1-6
clone_size: -
d_call: TRBD1
cdr3_nt: TGTGCCAGCAGTTTTCGGGGGACAGGGGCTAATTCACCCCTCCACTTT
cdr3_aa: CASSFRGTGANSPLHF

v_call: TRBV5-4
j_call: TRBJ1-2
clone_size: -
d_call: -
cdr3_nt: TGTGCCAGCAGCTTTAGCACGGCACCTCTCGGCTACACCTTC
cdr3_aa: CASSFSTAPLGYTF

v_call: TRBV11-2
j_call: TRBJ2-4
clone_size: once
d_call: -
cdr3_nt: TGTGCCAGCAGCCCCGGGTTAGCCAAAAACATTCAGTACTTC
cdr3_aa: CASSPGLAKNIQYF

v_call: TRBV5-1
j_call: TRBJ1-1
clone_size: -
d_call: TRBD1
cdr3_nt: TGCGCCAGCAGCTTTGACAGGGGGCGGAACACTGAAGCTTTCTTT
cdr3_aa: CASSFDRGRNTEAFF

v_call: TRBV14
j_call: TRBJ2-7
clone_size: few
d_call: TRBD1
cdr3_nt: TGTGCCAGCAGCCGGGACAGTGTCCTCCGGGAGCAGTACTTC
cdr3_aa: CASSRDSVLREQYF

v_call: TRBV20-1
j_call: TRBJ1-1
clone_size: -
d_call: TRBD1
cdr3_nt: TGCAGTGCTAGACCCGACAGGGGTTTTCTCGGCGCTTTCTTT
cdr3_aa: CSARPDRGFLGAFF

v_call: TRBV24-1
j_call: TRBJ2-3
clone_size: -
d_call: -
cdr3_nt: TGTGCCACCAGTGATTTTGGTGAGGAGGTTGATACGCAGTATTTT
cdr3_aa: CATSDFGEEVDTQYF

v_call: TRBV6-5
j_call: TRBJ1-2
clone_size: -
d_call: -
cdr3_nt: TGTGCCAGCAGTTACCTCGCGGGGCAGGGCGGGTACTATGGCTACACCTTC
cdr3_aa: CASSYLAGQGGYYGYTF

v_call: TRBV20-1
j_call: TRBJ1-5
clone_size: -
d_call: TRBD1
cdr3_nt: TGCAGTGCTAGTAGTGGACAGGGCTTTGGGAGCAATCAGCCCCAGCATTTT
cdr3_aa: CSASSGQGFGSNQPQHF

v_call: TRBV2
j_call: TRBJ2-5
clone_size: -
d_call: -
cdr3_nt: TGTGCCAGCAGTGAATCGACATCCTACTGGGAGACCCAGTACTTC
cdr3_aa: CASSESTSYWETQYF

v_call: TRBV28
j_call: TRBJ1-1
clone_size: -
d_call: -
cdr3_nt: TGTGCCAGCAGACCTGACGGTCTCGAAGCTTTCTTT
cdr3_aa: CASRPDGLEAFF

v_call: TRBV7-2
j_call: TRBJ2-2
clone_size: few
d_call: TRBD2
cdr3_nt: TGTGCCAGCAGCTTAGGTGGCGGGGGGACCGGGGAGCTGTTTTTT
cdr3_aa: CASSLGGGGTGELFF

v_call: TRBV20-1
j_call: TRBJ2-7
clone_size: -
d_call: TRBD2
cdr3_nt: TGCAGTGCTAGCGCTAGCGGGGTAGCGTACGAGCAGTACTTC
cdr3_aa: CSASASGVAYEQYF

v_call: TRBV12-3/TRBV12-4
j_call: TRBJ1-1
clone_size: few
d_call: -
cdr3_nt: TGTGCCAGCAGTTTTCGGGGGTCTGGCACTGAAGCTTTCTTT
cdr3_aa: CASSFRGSGTEAFF

v_call: TRBV29-1
j_call: TRBJ2-1
clone_size: few
d_call: TRBD1
cdr3_nt: TGCAGCGTTCCGGGACAGGGCTCTGGTGAGCAGTTCTTC
cdr3_aa: CSVPGQGSGEQFF

v_call: TRBV7-9
j_call: TRBJ1-1
clone_size: -
d_call: -
cdr3_nt: TGTGCCAGCAGCTTTACCGTAGAAACTGAAGCTTTCTTT
cdr3_aa: CASSFTVETEAFF

v_call: TRBV11-1
j_call: TRBJ2-5
clone_size: once
d_call: -
cdr3_nt: TGTGCCAGCACCAATGGGGCAGAAGAGACCCAGTACTTC
cdr3_aa: CASTNGAEETQYF

v_call: TRBV5-1
j_call: TRBJ1-6
clone_size: medium-sized
d_call: -
cdr3_nt: TGCGCCAGCAGCTTTCCCAGAAGCTCCTATAATTCACCCCTCCACTTT
cdr3_aa: CASSFPRSSYNSPLHF

v_call: TRBV7-9
j_call: TRBJ1-6
clone_size: -
d_call: -
cdr3_nt: TGTGCCAGCAGCGTGGGAAACTATAATTCACCCCTCCACTTT
cdr3_aa: CASSVGNYNSPLHF

v_call: TRBV20-1
j_call: TRBJ1-1
clone_size: few
d_call: -
cdr3_nt: TGCAGTGCTTTAGCCGCAAACACTGAAGCTTTCTTT
cdr3_aa: CSALAANTEAFF

v_call: TRBV7-8
j_call: TRBJ2-1
clone_size: -
d_call: -
cdr3_nt: TGTGCCAGCAGCTTAGGGCCCTCGCCCTTCAATGAGCAGTTCTTC
cdr3_aa: CASSLGPSPFNEQFF